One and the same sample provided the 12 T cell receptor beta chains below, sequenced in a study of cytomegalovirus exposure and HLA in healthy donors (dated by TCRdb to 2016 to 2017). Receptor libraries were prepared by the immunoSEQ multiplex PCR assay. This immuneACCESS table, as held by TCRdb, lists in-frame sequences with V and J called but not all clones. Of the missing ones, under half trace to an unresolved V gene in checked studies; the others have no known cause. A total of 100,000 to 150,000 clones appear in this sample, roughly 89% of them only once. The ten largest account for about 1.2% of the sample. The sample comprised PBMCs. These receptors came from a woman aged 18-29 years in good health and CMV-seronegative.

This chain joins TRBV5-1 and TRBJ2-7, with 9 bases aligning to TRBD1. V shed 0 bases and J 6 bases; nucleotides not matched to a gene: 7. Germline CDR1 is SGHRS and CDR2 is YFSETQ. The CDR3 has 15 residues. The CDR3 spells CASSLDATGGFEQYF. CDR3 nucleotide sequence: TGCGCCAGCAGCTTGGACGCGACAGGGGGTTTCGAGCAGTACTTC. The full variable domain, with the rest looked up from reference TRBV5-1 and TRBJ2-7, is KAGVTQTPRYLIKTRGQQVTLSCSPISGHRSVSWYQQTPGQGLQFLFEYFSETQRNKGNFPGRFSGRQFSNSRSEMNVSTLELGDSALYLCASSLDATGGFEQYFGPGTRLTVT.

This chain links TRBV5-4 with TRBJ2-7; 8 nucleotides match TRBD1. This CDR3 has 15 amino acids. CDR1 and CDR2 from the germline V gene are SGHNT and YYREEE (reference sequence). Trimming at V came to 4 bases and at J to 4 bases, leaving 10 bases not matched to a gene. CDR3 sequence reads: CASSDTRGLGYEQYF. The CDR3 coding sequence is TGTGCCAGCAGCGATACCAGGGGGCTCGGGTACGAGCAGTACTTC.

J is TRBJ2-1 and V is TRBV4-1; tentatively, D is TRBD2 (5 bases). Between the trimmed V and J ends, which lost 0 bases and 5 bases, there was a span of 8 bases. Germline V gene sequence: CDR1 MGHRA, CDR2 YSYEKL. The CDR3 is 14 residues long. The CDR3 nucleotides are TGCGCCAGCAGCCAAGATTTCGGGAACAATGAGCAGTTCTTC. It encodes CASSQDFGNNEQFF.

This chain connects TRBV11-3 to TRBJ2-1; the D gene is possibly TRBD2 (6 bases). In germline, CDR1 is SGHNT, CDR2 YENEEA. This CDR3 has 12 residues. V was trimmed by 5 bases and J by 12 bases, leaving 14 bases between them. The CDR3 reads CASSQDTRGQFF. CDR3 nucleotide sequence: TGTGCCAGCAGCCAGGACACGCGGGGGCAGTTCTTC.

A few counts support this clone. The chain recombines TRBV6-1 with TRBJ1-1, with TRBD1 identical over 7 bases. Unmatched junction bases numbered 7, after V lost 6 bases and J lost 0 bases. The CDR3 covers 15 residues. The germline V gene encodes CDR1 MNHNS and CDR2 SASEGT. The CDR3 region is CASSKTGPLNTEAFF. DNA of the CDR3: TGTGCCAGCAGCAAGACAGGGCCTCTGAACACTGAAGCTTTCTTT.

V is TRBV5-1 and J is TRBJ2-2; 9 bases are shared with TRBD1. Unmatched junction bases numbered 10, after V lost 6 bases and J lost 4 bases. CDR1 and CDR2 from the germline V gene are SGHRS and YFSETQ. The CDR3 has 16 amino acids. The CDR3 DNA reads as TGCGCCAGCATGCCCCCGGGACAGGGAGGCACCGGGGAGCTGTTTTTT. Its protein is CASMPPGQGGTGELFF.

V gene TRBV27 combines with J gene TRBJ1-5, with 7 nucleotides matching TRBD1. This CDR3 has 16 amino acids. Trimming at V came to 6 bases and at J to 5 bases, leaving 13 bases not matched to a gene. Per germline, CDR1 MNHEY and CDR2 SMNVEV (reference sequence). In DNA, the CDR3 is TGTGCCAGCAGACCCAGACAGGGCCAGGGATATCAGCCCCAGCATTTT. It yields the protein CASRPRQGQGYQPQHF.

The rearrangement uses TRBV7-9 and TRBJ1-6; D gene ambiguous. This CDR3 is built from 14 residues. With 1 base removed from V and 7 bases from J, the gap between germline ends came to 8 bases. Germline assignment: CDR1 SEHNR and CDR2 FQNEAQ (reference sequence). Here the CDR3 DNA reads TGTGCCAGCAGCTTAGTACAGTTCAATTCACCCCTCCACTTT. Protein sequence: CASSLVQFNSPLHF.

The DNA for the CDR3 is TGTGCCAGCAGTTACTTTCCAGACTCCTATAATTCACCCCTCCACTTT. This gives the protein CASSYFPDSYNSPLHF. V usage is TRBV6-6 and J usage is TRBJ1-6; no firm D call. CDR3 length: 16 amino acids. CDR1 is MNHNY, CDR2 SVGAGI, per germline (reference sequence). Between the trimmed V and J ends, which lost 1 base and 0 bases, there was a span of 7 bases.

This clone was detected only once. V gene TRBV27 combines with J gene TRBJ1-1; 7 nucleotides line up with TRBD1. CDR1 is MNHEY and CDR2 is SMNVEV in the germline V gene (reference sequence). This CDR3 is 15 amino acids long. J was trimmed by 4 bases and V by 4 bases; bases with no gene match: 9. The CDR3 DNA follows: TGTGCCAGCAGTTCCCGAGGGGGCGCGGTCACTGAAGCTTTCTTT. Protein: CASSSRGGAVTEAFF.

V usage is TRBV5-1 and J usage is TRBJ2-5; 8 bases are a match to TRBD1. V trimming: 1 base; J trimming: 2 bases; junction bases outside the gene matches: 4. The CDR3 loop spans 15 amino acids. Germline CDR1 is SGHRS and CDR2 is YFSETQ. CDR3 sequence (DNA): TGCGCCAGCAGCTTGCGGACAGGGACACAAGAGACCCAGTACTTC. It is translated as CASSLRTGTQETQYF. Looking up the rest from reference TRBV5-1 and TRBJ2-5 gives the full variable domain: KAGVTQTPRYLIKTRGQQVTLSCSPISGHRSVSWYQQTPGQGLQFLFEYFSETQRNKGNFPGRFSGRQFSNSRSEMNVSTLELGDSALYLCASSLRTGTQETQYFGPGTRLLVL.

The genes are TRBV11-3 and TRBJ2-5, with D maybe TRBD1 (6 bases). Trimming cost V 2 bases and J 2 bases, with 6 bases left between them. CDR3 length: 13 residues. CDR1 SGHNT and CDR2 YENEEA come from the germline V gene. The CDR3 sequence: CASSLQGQETQYF. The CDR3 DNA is TGTGCCAGCAGCTTACAGGGGCAAGAGACCCAGTACTTC.